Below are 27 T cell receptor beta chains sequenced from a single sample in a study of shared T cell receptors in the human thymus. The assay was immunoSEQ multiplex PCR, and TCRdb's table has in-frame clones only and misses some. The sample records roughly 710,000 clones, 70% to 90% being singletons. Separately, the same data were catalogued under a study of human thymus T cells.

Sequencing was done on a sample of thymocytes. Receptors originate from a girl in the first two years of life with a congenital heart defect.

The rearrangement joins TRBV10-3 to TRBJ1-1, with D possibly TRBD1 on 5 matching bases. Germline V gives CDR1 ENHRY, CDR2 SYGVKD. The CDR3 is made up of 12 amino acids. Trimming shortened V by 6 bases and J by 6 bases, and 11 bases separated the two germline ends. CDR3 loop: CAIRGGDSEAFF. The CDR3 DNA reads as TGTGCCATCAGGGGGGGGGATTCTGAAGCTTTCTTT.

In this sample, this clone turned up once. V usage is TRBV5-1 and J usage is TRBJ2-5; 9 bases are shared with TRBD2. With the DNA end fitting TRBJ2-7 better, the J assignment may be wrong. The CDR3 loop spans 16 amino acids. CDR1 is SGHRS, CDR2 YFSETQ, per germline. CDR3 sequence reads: CASSLGTRGGFYEQYF. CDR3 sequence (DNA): TGCGCCAGCAGCTTGGGAACGCGGGGGGGGTTTTACGAGCAGTACTTC.

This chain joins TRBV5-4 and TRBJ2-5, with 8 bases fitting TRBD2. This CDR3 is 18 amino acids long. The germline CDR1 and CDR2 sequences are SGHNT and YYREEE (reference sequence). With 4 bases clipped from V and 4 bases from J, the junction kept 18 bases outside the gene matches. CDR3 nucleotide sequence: TGTGCCAGCAGCATCTGGGGGGCGGGGGGTTACAAGGGAGAGACCCAGTACTTC. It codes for CASSIWGAGGYKGETQYF.

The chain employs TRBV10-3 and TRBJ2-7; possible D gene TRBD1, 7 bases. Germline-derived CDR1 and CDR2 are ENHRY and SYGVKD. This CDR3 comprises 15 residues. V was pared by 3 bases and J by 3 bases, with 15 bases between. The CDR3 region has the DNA TGTGCCATCAGTGAAGGCAGGGGGGACCTCTACGAGCAGTACTTC. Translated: CAISEGRGDLYEQYF.

The CDR3 DNA reads TGTGCCAGCAGCCCGATTCGACAGGGGAAAAACACTGAAGCTTTCTTT. This gives the protein CASSPIRQGKNTEAFF. The gene calls are TRBV9 and TRBJ1-1, with 8 bases identical to TRBD1. The CDR3 has 16 residues. V lost 4 bases to trimming and J lost 2 bases; unmatched junction nucleotides: 10. Germline-derived CDR1 and CDR2 are SGDLS and YYNGEE.

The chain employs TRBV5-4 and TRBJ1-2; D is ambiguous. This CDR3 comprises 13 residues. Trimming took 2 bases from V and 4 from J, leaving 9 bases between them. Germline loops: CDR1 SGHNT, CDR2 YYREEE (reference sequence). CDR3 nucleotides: TGTGCCAGCAGCTTTAGCAGCTCCTATGGCTACACCTTC. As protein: CASSFSSSYGYTF.

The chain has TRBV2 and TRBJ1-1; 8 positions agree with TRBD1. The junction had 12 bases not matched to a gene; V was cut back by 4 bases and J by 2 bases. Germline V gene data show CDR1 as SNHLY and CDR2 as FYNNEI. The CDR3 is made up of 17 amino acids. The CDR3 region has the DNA TGTGCCAGCAGTGGGCCCCCAGGGGGCGATTATAACACTGAAGCTTTCTTT. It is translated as CASSGPPGGDYNTEAFF.

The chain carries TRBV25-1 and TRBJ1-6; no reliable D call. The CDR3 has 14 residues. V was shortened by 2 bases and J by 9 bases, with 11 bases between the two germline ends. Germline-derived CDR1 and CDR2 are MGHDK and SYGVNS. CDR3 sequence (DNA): TGTGCCAGCAGTGAAAACACCTCCCCTTCACCCCTCCACTTT. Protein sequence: CASSENTSPSPLHF.

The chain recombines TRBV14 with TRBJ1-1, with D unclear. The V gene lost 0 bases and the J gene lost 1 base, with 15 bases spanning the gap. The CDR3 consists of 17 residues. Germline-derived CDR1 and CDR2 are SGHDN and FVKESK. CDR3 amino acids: CASSQDRAGCRNTEAFF. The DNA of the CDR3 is TGTGCCAGCAGCCAAGATCGTGCAGGTTGCCGGAACACTGAAGCTTTCTTT.

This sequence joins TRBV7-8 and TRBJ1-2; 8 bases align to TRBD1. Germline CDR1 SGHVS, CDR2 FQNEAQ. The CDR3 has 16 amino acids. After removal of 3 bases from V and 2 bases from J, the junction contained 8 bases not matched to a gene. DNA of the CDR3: TGTGCCAGCAGCTTCCGTCAGGGGGCGGTAAACTATGGCTACACCTTC. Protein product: CASSFRQGAVNYGYTF.

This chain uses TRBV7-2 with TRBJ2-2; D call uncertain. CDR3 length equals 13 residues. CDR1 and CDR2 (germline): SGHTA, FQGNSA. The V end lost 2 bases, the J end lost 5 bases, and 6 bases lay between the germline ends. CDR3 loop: CASSLFGTGELFF. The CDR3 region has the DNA TGTGCCAGCAGCTTATTCGGGACCGGGGAGCTGTTTTTT.

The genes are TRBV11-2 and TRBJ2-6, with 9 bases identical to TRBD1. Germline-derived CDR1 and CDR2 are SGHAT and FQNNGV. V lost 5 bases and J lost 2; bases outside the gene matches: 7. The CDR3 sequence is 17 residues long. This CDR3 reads CASSQGQGNPGANVLTF. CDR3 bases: TGTGCCAGCAGCCAGGGACAGGGAAATCCTGGGGCCAACGTCCTGACTTTC.

CDR3 nucleotides: TGTGCCTGGAGTGTACTCACTGGTGAGGGAGCGACTGGAAACACCATATATTTT. Its protein is CAWSVLTGEGATGNTIYF. The chain links TRBV30 to TRBJ1-3; unclear D gene. This CDR3 has 18 amino acids. Germline-derived CDR1 and CDR2 are GTSNPN and SVGIG (reference sequence). V was shortened by 0 bases and J by 2 bases, with 20 bases between the two germline ends.

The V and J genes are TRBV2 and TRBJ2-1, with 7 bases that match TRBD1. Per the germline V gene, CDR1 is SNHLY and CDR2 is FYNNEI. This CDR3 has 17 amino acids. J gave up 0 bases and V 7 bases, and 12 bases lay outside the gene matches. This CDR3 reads CASIRQGPLSSYNEQFF. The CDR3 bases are TGTGCCAGCATCCGACAGGGCCCCTTGAGCTCCTACAATGAGCAGTTCTTC.

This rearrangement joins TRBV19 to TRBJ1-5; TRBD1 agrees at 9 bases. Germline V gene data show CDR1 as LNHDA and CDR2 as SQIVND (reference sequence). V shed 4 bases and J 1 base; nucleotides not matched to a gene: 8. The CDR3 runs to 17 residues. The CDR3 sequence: CASSTPRTGASNQPQHF. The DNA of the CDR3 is TGTGCCAGTAGTACCCCGAGGACAGGGGCCAGCAATCAGCCCCAGCATTTT.

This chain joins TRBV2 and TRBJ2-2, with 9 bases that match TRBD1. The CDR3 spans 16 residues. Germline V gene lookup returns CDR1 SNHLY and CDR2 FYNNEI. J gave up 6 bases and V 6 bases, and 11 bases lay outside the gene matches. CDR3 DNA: TGTGCCAGCAGGCTCGGCCCGGGACAGGGCCCCGGGGAGCTGTTTTTT. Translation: CASRLGPGQGPGELFF.

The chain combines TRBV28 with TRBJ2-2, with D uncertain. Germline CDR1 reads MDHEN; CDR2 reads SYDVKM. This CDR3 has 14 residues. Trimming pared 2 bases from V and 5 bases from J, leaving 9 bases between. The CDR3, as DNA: TGTGCCAGCAGTTTAAATCCATTGACCGGGGAGCTGTTTTTT. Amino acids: CASSLNPLTGELFF.

The CDR3 is CASSLSLAGGFYNEQFF. The CDR3 region has the DNA TGTGCCAGCAGCTTGTCCCTAGCGGGGGGGTTTTACAATGAGCAGTTCTTC. The J gene is TRBJ2-1, the V gene TRBV5-4, with 12 bases matching TRBD2. Germline V gene data show CDR1 as SGHNT and CDR2 as YYREEE (reference sequence). The length of the CDR3 is 17 residues. V shed 1 base and J 4 bases; nucleotides not matched to a gene: 6. Together with reference TRBV5-4 and TRBJ2-1, the CDR3 gives the full variable domain: ETGVTQSPTHLIKTRGQQVTLRCSSQSGHNTVSWYQQALGQGPQFIFQYYREEENGRGNFPPRFSGLQFPNYSSELNVNALELDDSALYLCASSLSLAGGFYNEQFFGPGTRLTVL.

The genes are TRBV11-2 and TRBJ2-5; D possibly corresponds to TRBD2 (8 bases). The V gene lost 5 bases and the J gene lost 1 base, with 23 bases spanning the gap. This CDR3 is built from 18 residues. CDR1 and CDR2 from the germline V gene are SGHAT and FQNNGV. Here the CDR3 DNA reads TGTGCCAGCAGCCCTAGCGGGTGGCCCAGGGGGTTCCAAGAGACCCAGTACTTC. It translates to CASSPSGWPRGFQETQYF.

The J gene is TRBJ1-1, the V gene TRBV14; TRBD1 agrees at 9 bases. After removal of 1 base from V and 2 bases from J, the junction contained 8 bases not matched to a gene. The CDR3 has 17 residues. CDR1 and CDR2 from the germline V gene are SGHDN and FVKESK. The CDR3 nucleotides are TGTGCCAGCAGCCAAGGCGGGACAGGGTTGAGCAACACTGAAGCTTTCTTT. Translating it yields CASSQGGTGLSNTEAFF.

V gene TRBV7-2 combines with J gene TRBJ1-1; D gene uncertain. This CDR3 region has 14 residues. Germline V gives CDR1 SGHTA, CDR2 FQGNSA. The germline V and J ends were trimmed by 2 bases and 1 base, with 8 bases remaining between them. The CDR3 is CASSLNPGNTEAFF. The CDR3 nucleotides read TGTGCCAGCAGCTTAAATCCGGGGAACACTGAAGCTTTCTTT.

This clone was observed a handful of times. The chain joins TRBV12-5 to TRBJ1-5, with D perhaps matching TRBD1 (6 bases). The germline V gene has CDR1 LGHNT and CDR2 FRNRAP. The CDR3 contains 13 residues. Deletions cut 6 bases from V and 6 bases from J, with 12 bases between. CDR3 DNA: TGTGCTAGTGGCCGTCAGGGGTTTCAGCCCCAGCATTTT. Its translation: CASGRQGFQPQHF.

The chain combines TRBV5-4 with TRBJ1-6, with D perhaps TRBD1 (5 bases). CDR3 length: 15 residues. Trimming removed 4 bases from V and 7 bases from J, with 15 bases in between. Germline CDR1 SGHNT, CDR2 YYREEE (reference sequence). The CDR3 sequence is CASSPTGAMNSPLHF. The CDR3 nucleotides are TGTGCCAGCAGCCCTACTGGGGCAATGAATTCACCCCTCCACTTT.

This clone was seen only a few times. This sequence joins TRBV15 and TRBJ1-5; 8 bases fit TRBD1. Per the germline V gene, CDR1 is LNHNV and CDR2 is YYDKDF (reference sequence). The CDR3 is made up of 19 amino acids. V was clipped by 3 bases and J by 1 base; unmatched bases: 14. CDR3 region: CATSRTQGARQKSNQPQHF. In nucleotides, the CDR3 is TGTGCCACCAGCAGGACCCAGGGGGCCCGACAAAAAAGCAATCAGCCCCAGCATTTT.

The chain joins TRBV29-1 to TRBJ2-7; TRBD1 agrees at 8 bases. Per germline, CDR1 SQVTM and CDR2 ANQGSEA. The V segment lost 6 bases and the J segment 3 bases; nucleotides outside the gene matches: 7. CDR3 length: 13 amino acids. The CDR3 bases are TGCAGCGTATCGACAGGGGTGCTCTACGAGCAGTACTTC. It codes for CSVSTGVLYEQYF.

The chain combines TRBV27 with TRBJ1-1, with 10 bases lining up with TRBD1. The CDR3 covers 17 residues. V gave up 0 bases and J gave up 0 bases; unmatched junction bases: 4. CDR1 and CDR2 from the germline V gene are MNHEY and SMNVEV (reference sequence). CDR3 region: CASSLSRTGGMNTEAFF. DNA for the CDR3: TGTGCCAGCAGTTTATCGAGGACAGGGGGAATGAACACTGAAGCTTTCTTT.

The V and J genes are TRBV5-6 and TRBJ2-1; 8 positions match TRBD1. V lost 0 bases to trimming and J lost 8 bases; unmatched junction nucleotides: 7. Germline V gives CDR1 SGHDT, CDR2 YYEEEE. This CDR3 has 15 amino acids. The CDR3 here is CASSLAGQGIDEQFF. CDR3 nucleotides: TGTGCCAGCAGCTTGGCCGGACAGGGCATCGATGAGCAGTTCTTC.